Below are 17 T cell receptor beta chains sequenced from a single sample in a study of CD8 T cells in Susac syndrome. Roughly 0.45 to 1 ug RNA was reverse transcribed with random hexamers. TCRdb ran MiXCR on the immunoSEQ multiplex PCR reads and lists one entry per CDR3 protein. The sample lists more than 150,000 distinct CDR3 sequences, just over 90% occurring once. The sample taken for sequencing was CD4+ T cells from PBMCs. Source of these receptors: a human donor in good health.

The CDR3 reads CSAGRPGVNQPQHF. The CDR3 coding sequence is TGCAGTGCTGGACGACCCGGGGTCAATCAGCCCCAGCATTTT. The chain employs TRBV20-1 and TRBJ1-5; no reliable D call. This CDR3 contains 14 residues. Germline CDR1 and CDR2: DFQATT and SNEGSKA (reference sequence). Trimming took 5 bases from V and 3 from J, leaving 14 bases between them.

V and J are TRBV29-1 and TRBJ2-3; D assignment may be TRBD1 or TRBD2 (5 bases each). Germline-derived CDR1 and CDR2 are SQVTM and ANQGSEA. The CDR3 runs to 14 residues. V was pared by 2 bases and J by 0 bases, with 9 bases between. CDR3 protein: CSVESEGSTDTQYF. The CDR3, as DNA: TGCAGCGTTGAAAGTGAGGGGAGCACAGATACGCAGTATTTT.

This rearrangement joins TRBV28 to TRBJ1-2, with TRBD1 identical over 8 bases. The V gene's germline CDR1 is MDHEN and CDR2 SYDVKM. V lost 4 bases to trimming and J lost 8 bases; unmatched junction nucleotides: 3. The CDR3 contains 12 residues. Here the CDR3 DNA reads TGTGCCAGCAGTTCAGGGGGCTGGGGCTACACCTTC. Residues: CASSSGGWGYTF.

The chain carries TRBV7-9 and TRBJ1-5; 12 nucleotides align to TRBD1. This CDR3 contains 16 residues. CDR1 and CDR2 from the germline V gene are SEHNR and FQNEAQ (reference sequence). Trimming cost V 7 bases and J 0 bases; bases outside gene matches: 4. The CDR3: CASTKGQGASNQPQHF. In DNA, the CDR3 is TGTGCCAGCACCAAGGGACAGGGGGCTAGCAATCAGCCCCAGCATTTT. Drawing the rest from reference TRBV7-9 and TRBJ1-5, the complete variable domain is DTGVSQNPRHKITKRGQNVTFRCDPISEHNRLYWYRQTLGQGPEFLTYFQNEAQLEKSRLLSDRFSAERPKGSFSTLEIQRTEQGDSAMYLCASTKGQGASNQPQHFGDGTRLSIL.

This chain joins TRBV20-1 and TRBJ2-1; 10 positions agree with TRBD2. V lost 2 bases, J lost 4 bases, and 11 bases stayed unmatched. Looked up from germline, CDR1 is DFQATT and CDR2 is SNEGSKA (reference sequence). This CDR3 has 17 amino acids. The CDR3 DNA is TGCAGTGCTAGACGATTAGCGGGGGGTGACCGATACAATGAGCAGTTCTTC. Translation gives CSARRLAGGDRYNEQFF.

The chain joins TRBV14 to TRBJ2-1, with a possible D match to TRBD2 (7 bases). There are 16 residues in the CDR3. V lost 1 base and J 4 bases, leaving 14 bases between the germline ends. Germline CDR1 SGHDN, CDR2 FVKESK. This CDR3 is CASSQVRGGGYNEQFF. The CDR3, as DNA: TGTGCCAGCAGCCAAGTTCGAGGGGGGGGGTACAATGAGCAGTTCTTC.

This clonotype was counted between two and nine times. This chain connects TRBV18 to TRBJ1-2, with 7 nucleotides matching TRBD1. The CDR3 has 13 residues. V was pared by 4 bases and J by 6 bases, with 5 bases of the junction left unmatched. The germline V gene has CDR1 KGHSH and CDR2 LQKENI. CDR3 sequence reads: CASSRQGVDGYTF. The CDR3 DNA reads TGTGCCAGCTCACGTCAGGGGGTAGATGGCTACACCTTC.

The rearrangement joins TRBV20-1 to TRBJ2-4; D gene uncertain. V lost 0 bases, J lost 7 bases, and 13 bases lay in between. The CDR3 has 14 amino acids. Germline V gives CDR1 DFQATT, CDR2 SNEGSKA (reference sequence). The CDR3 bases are TGCAGTGCTAGAGATTTAGGGTATGGGAACATTCAGTACTTC. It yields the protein CSARDLGYGNIQYF.

This CDR3 reads CASSVGLAGGRSEQYF. CDR3 DNA: TGCGCCAGCAGCGTGGGACTAGCGGGAGGAAGGTCCGAGCAGTACTTC. The chain carries TRBV5-1 and TRBJ2-7; 15 positions agree with TRBD2. This CDR3 has 16 amino acids. Germline CDR1 reads SGHRS; CDR2 reads YFSETQ. With V trimmed by 4 bases and J by 6 bases, 8 bases remained unmatched.

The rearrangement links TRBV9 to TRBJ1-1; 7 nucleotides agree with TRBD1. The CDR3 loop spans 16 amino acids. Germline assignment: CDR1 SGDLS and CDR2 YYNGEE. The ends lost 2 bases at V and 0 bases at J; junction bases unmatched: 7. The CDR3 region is CASSVGQDPMNTEAFF. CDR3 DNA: TGTGCCAGCAGCGTCGGACAGGATCCCATGAACACTGAAGCTTTCTTT.

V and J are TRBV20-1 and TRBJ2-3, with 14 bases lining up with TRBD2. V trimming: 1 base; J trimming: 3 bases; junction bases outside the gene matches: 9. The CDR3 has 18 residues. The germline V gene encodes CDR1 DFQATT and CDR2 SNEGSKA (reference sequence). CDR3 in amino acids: CSARGSTSGGASTDTQYF. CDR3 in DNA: TGCAGTGCTAGAGGATCGACTAGCGGGGGGGCGTCGACAGATACGCAGTATTTT.

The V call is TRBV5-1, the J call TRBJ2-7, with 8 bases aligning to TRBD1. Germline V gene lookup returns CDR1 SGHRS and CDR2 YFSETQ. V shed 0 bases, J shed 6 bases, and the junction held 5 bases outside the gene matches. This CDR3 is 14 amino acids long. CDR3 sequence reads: CASSLAGQGFEQYF. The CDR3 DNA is TGCGCCAGCAGCTTGGCAGGACAGGGCTTCGAGCAGTACTTC.

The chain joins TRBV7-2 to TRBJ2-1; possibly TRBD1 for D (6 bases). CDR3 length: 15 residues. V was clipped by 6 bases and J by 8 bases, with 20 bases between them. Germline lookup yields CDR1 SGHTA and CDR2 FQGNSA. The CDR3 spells CASRYQGSFLDEQFF. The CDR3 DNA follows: TGTGCCAGCAGATACCAGGGGTCCTTCCTCGATGAGCAGTTCTTC.

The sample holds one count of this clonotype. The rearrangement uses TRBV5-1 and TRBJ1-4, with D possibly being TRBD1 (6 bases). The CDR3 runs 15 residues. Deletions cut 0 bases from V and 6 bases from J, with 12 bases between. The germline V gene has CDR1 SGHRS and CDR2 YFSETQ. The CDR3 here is CASSLAGGTDEKLFF. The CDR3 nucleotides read TGCGCCAGCAGCTTGGCGGGGGGCACTGATGAAAAACTGTTTTTT.

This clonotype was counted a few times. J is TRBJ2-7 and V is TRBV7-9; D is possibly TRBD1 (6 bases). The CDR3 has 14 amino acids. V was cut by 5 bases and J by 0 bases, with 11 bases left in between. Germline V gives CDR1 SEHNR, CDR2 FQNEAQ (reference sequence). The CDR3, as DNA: TGTGCCAGCAGCACAAGACAGGCCTCCTACGAGCAGTACTTC. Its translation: CASSTRQASYEQYF.

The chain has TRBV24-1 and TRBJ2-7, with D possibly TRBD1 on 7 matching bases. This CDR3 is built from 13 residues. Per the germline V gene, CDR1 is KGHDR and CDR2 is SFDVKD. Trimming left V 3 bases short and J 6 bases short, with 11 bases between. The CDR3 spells CATSDLQGGEQYF. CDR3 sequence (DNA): TGTGCCACCAGTGATCTCCAGGGGGGCGAGCAGTACTTC.

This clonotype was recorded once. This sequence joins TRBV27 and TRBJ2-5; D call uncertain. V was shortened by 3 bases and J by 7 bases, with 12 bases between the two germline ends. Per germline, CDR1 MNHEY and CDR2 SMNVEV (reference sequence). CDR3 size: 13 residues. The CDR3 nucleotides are TGTGCCAGCAGTTTTGGCCGGATGGGGACCCAGTACTTC. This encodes CASSFGRMGTQYF.